This TCR beta chain was captured in a study of beta chain features in type 1 diabetes. Study conclusions and caveats: Shortening that was moderate but significant affected the TCRB CDR3s of Type 1 diabetes patients in all four CD4+ subsets.

Expressed TCRB transcripts got sequenced, as all isolated RNA was reverse transcribed. Generated by immunoSEQ multiplex PCR, the TCRdb table keeps only in-frame clones and is missing some. The data show about 160,000 clones, just over 8% seen once. Sorting that relied on CD45RO/CCR7/CD25/CD127/CD95/CD27 yielded CD4+ naive, central memory, regulatory and stem cell-like memory cells. With respect to this clone: What it binds is not known.

Germline V gene sequence: CDR1 MNHEY, CDR2 SMNVEV (reference sequence). V was cut by 2 bases and J by 10 bases, with 18 bases left in between. The CDR3 extends over 16 amino acids. The chain combines TRBV27 with TRBJ1-6, with a tentative D call TRBD1 (5 bases). The receptor was isolated from a woman between 18 and 30 years old with type 1 diabetes. Sequencing was done on a sample of central memory CD4+ T cells from blood. The CDR3 nucleotides are TGTGCCAGCAGTTTAGGGGGAGGCTATGAGGGATCACCCCTCCACTTT. It translates to CASSLGGGYEGSPLHF.